The 20 T cell receptor beta chains below were found in one sample sequenced in a study of blood T cell repertoires in COVID-19. Profiling relied on immunoSEQ multiplex PCR, and the TCRdb table lists in-frame clones only, not all of them. The repertoire includes 65,000 to 95,000 clones, 87% of them detected once, and 6.5% to 8.5% sits in the top ten. Sample: peripheral blood. The receptors shown here come from a man younger than 40 with acute or convalescent COVID-19.

This clone was picked up one time. V is TRBV19 and J is TRBJ2-7; D is possibly TRBD2 (6 bases). The CDR3 consists of 17 residues. Trimming shortened V by 5 bases and J by 0 bases, and 20 bases separated the two germline ends. Looked up from germline, CDR1 is LNHDA and CDR2 is SQIVND (reference sequence). This CDR3 is CASSLGLLHKTSYEQYF. DNA for the CDR3: TGTGCCAGTAGTCTCGGACTACTTCATAAGACCTCCTACGAGCAGTACTTC.

The DNA of the CDR3 is TGTGCCAGCAGCACAACTACAGGGAGCCTCTTTGAGACCCAGTACTTC. The encoded protein is CASSTTTGSLFETQYF. The V call is TRBV5-4, the J call TRBJ2-5; weak D call: TRBD1 (6 bases). CDR3 size: 16 residues. Trimming removed 4 bases from V and 5 bases from J, with 21 bases in between. Germline values: CDR1 SGHNT, CDR2 YYREEE (reference sequence).

This chain connects TRBV4-1 to TRBJ1-1; TRBD1 aligns across 8 bases. CDR3 length: 14 residues. Germline V lookup: CDR1 MGHRA, CDR2 YSYEKL. The V gene end was trimmed by 4 bases and the J gene end by 3 bases; junction bases not matched to a gene: 4. The CDR3 coding sequence is TGCGCCAGCAGCCGACAGGGGCAGTACACTGAAGCTTTCTTT. Translated, it gives CASSRQGQYTEAFF.

The V and J genes are TRBV5-5 and TRBJ1-2, with TRBD1 matching 10 bases. Germline V gives CDR1 SGHKS, CDR2 YYEKEE (reference sequence). The CDR3 spans 15 residues. With V trimmed by 6 bases and J by 4 bases, 9 bases remained unmatched. The CDR3, as DNA: TGTGCCAGCACCGACCCCGGGACAGGGGTCTATGGCTACACCTTC. Protein sequence: CASTDPGTGVYGYTF.

The V gene is TRBV4-1, the J gene TRBJ2-3; possible D gene TRBD2, 6 bases. Germline CDR1 and CDR2: MGHRA and YSYEKL. Trimming stripped 0 bases from V and 4 bases from J, with 17 bases between. The CDR3 is made up of 17 amino acids. The CDR3: CASSQEIAGRPADTQYF. The CDR3 DNA is TGCGCCAGCAGCCAAGAAATCGCGGGACGCCCCGCAGATACGCAGTATTTT.

This chain joins TRBV7-9 and TRBJ2-5; possibly TRBD1 for D (5 bases). The ends were cut back, 0 bases at V and 1 base at J, with 12 bases in the middle. The CDR3 has 16 amino acids. In germline, CDR1 is SEHNR, CDR2 FQNEAQ (reference sequence). The CDR3 reads CASSLAGANPQETQYF. DNA for the CDR3: TGTGCCAGCAGCTTAGCAGGGGCAAATCCCCAAGAGACCCAGTACTTC.

The chain joins TRBV19 to TRBJ1-3, with 7 bases identical to TRBD1. CDR1 is LNHDA, CDR2 SQIVND, per germline (reference sequence). V dropped 0 bases and J dropped 2; count of bases not matched to a gene: 10. CDR3 length: 18 amino acids. CDR3 coding DNA: TGTGCCAGTAGTATAGAACACGGGGACAGAAGGACTGGAAACACCATATATTTT. Protein product: CASSIEHGDRRTGNTIYF.

V and J are TRBV30 and TRBJ2-6; 12 nucleotides match TRBD1. V shed 2 bases and J 3 bases; nucleotides not matched to a gene: 11. This CDR3 is built from 19 residues. Germline V gives CDR1 GTSNPN, CDR2 SVGIG (reference sequence). CDR3 region: CAWSKRTGQGAGGANVLTF. The CDR3 DNA is TGTGCCTGGAGTAAGCGAACGGGACAGGGGGCAGGTGGGGCCAACGTCCTGACTTTC. The whole variable domain, remainder taken from reference TRBV30 and TRBJ2-6, is SQTIHQWPATLVQPVGSPLSLECTVEGTSNPNLYWYRQAAGRGLQLLFYSVGIGQISSEVPQNLSASRPQDRQFILSSKKLLLSDSGFYLCAWSKRTGQGAGGANVLTFGAGSRLTVL.

The chain couples TRBV6-6 to TRBJ2-3; TRBD1 might be the D (5 bases). The length of the CDR3 is 14 residues. Trimming removed 6 bases at V and 3 bases at J, with 13 bases between. CDR1 and CDR2 from the germline V gene are MNHNY and SVGAGI (reference sequence). The CDR3 DNA sequence: TGTGCCAGCAGCCACTCAAGGGGAACAGATACGCAGTATTTT. Translated, it gives CASSHSRGTDTQYF.

This chain uses TRBV13 with TRBJ2-7, with TRBD2 as a possible D gene (6 bases). The germline V and J ends were trimmed by 5 bases and 6 bases, with 17 bases remaining between them. The CDR3 totals 14 residues. In germline, CDR1 is PRHDT, CDR2 FYEKMQ (reference sequence). CDR3 DNA sequence: TGTGCCAGCAGCCTCCGGGACGGGGGAGGCGAGCAGTACTTC. This translates into CASSLRDGGGEQYF. Full variable domain (outside the CDR3, taken from reference TRBV13 and TRBJ2-7): AAGVIQSPRHLIKEKRETATLKCYPIPRHDTVYWYQQGPGQDPQFLISFYEKMQSDKGSIPDRFSAQQFSDYHSELNMSSLELGDSALYFCASSLRDGGGEQYFGPGTRLTVT.

This chain connects TRBV9 to TRBJ2-7, with 10 bases matching TRBD1. Germline trimming cut 1 base from V and 6 bases from J; bases unmatched to any gene: 7. The CDR3 totals 15 residues. Germline lookup yields CDR1 SGDLS and CDR2 YYNGEE. Here the CDR3 DNA reads TGTGCCAGCAGCGTAATGTGGGACAGGGGTTCCGAGCAGTACTTC. It is translated as CASSVMWDRGSEQYF.

The V call is TRBV10-2, the J call TRBJ2-1; 8 positions agree with TRBD2. Germline assignment: CDR1 WSHSY and CDR2 SAAADI. The J segment lost 3 bases and the V segment lost 10 bases, leaving 5 bases of the junction unmatched. CDR3 size: 13 residues. CDR3 nucleotides: TGCGCCACTGGACTAGCAGTCTACAATGAGCAGTTCTTC. As protein: CATGLAVYNEQFF.

The chain carries TRBV7-2 and TRBJ1-5; no clear D. V shed 3 bases and J shed 3 bases, with 9 bases lying between them. Germline lookup yields CDR1 SGHTA and CDR2 FQGNSA. The CDR3 totals 14 residues. In nucleotides, the CDR3 is TGTGCCAGCAGCTTCCAGGCGTCCAATCAGCCCCAGCATTTT. Protein: CASSFQASNQPQHF.

The CDR3: CASSTTGTGGAGANVLTF. The CDR3 bases are TGTGCCAGTAGTACAACCGGGACAGGGGGCGCTGGGGCCAACGTCCTGACTTTC. This chain connects TRBV19 to TRBJ2-6, with TRBD1 matching over 12 bases. Germline V gene sequence: CDR1 LNHDA, CDR2 SQIVND (reference sequence). The CDR3 sequence is 18 residues long. J gave up 2 bases and V 4 bases, and 6 bases lay outside the gene matches.

This chain joins TRBV29-1 and TRBJ1-3; possible D gene TRBD1, 6 bases. Trimming pared 4 bases from V and 9 bases from J, leaving 10 bases between. CDR1 SQVTM and CDR2 ANQGSEA come from the germline V gene. The CDR3 spans 11 residues. CDR3 DNA sequence: TGCAGCGTTGCAGGGGATGGCACCATATATTTT. Protein sequence: CSVAGDGTIYF.

The chain is built from TRBV29-1 and TRBJ1-3; D is unclear. Trimming stripped 6 bases from V and 0 bases from J, with 12 bases between. CDR1 and CDR2 (germline): SQVTM, ANQGSEA. CDR3 length equals 14 residues. The CDR3 is CSVADGLSGNTIYF. The CDR3 coding sequence is TGCAGCGTGGCGGACGGACTCTCTGGAAACACCATATATTTT.

The J gene is TRBJ1-5, the V gene TRBV28; tentative D call: TRBD1 (5 bases). This CDR3 has 16 amino acids. The germline V and J ends were trimmed by 6 bases and 5 bases, with 20 bases remaining between them. From germline, CDR1 is MDHEN and CDR2 SYDVKM. The CDR3 loop reads CASSRGLLKRDQPQHF. In nucleotides, the CDR3 is TGTGCCAGCAGCCGGGGACTCCTAAAGAGGGATCAGCCCCAGCATTTT.

This clone was observed a few times. The V call is TRBV9, the J call TRBJ2-1, with D unresolved. There are 10 residues in the CDR3. Trimming stripped 7 bases from V and 9 bases from J, with 8 bases between. CDR1 is SGDLS, CDR2 YYNGEE, per germline. DNA for the CDR3: TGTGCCAGCGGTGGGCCTGAGCAGTTCTTC. Translated: CASGGPEQFF.

The chain couples TRBV11-2 to TRBJ1-2; 7 bases fit TRBD1. CDR3 size: 14 residues. CDR1 SGHAT and CDR2 FQNNGV come from the germline V gene. The V gene end was trimmed by 5 bases and the J gene end by 4 bases; junction bases not matched to a gene: 7. CDR3 in amino acids: CASSPRQGSYGYTF. Written as DNA, the CDR3 is TGTGCCAGCAGCCCTAGACAGGGATCCTATGGCTACACCTTC.

V usage is TRBV29-1 and J usage is TRBJ2-7; 9 nucleotides match TRBD1. Germline V lookup: CDR1 SQVTM, CDR2 ANQGSEA. The CDR3 has 12 amino acids. The J segment lost 3 bases and the V segment lost 5 bases, leaving 2 bases of the junction unmatched. The CDR3, as DNA: TGCAGCGTTTTGGGACAGGGCTACGAGCAGTACTTC. Translating gives CSVLGQGYEQYF.